Listed below are T cell receptor beta chains from one sample, sequenced in a study of control samples from healthy donors and cancer patients. Sequenced by immunoSEQ multiplex PCR; TCRdb stores in-frame clones only, minus some. The sample holds over 150,000 clones, 90% seen once. The sample was blood. These receptors were obtained from a woman in her forties or fifties in good health. Each CDR3 is given with its conserved first and last residue. D genes are given only for firm matches. For some rows the clone size is stated as once, few or many, or as a class when expanded; others skip it.

v_gene: TRBV5-5
abundance: NA
j_gene: TRBJ2-1
d_gene: TRBD2
CDR3nt: TGTGCCAGCAGCCTAGGACTAGCGGGGGCCCTCAATGAGCAGTTCTTC
CDR3aa: CASSLGLAGALNEQFF

v_gene: TRBV5-1
abundance: NA
j_gene: TRBJ2-7
d_gene: TRBD2
CDR3nt: TGCGCCAGCAGCTTGGGTGGTAGCGGGGTCTACGAGCAGTACTTC
CDR3aa: CASSLGGSGVYEQYF

v_gene: TRBV9
abundance: NA
j_gene: TRBJ1-6
d_gene: NA
CDR3nt: TGTGCCAGCAGCACCCAGACTAGGCTAAATTCACCCCTCCACTTT
CDR3aa: CASSTQTRLNSPLHF

v_gene: TRBV7-6
abundance: NA
j_gene: TRBJ2-1
d_gene: NA
CDR3nt: TGTGCCAGCAGCTTTATTACGGGGGAGTACAATGAGCAGTTCTTC
CDR3aa: CASSFITGEYNEQFF

v_gene: TRBV9
abundance: NA
j_gene: TRBJ1-1
d_gene: TRBD1
CDR3nt: TGTGCCAGCAGCGTGGACAGGACGGAGAACACTGAAGCTTTCTTT
CDR3aa: CASSVDRTENTEAFF

v_gene: TRBV6-5
abundance: NA
j_gene: TRBJ1-1
d_gene: NA
CDR3nt: TGTGCCAGCACTTGGGGCTTGAACACTGAAGCTTTCTTT
CDR3aa: CASTWGLNTEAFF

v_gene: TRBV30
abundance: NA
j_gene: TRBJ2-6
d_gene: TRBD1
CDR3nt: TGTGCCTGGAGTGATACAGGGGCCGGGGCCAACGTCCTGACTTTC
CDR3aa: CAWSDTGAGANVLTF

v_gene: TRBV7-9
abundance: NA
j_gene: TRBJ2-6
d_gene: NA
CDR3nt: TGTGCCAGCAGCGAGGTCGCGGAGACAAGCTCTGGGGCCAACGTCCTGACTTTC
CDR3aa: CASSEVAETSSGANVLTF

v_gene: TRBV6-5
abundance: NA
j_gene: TRBJ1-2
d_gene: NA
CDR3nt: TGTGCCTCAGGTTCGAGGCTAAATCTTAACTATGGCTACACCTTC
CDR3aa: CASGSRLNLNYGYTF

v_gene: TRBV10-3
abundance: once
j_gene: TRBJ1-1
d_gene: NA
CDR3nt: TGTGCCATCCAGGGATCTCGGAACACTGAAGCTTTCTTT
CDR3aa: CAIQGSRNTEAFF

v_gene: TRBV2
abundance: NA
j_gene: TRBJ2-5
d_gene: TRBD1
CDR3nt: TGTGCCAGCAGTGCTACCGGGACAGGGGGCGAGGAGACCCAGTACTTC
CDR3aa: CASSATGTGGEETQYF

v_gene: TRBV27
abundance: NA
j_gene: TRBJ2-1
d_gene: TRBD2
CDR3nt: TGTGCCAGCAGTCCTGGGACTAGCGGGGTTTACAATGAGCAGTTCTTC
CDR3aa: CASSPGTSGVYNEQFF

v_gene: TRBV25-1
abundance: NA
j_gene: TRBJ1-2
d_gene: NA
CDR3nt: TGTGCCAGCCAATCTCGGACATATAACTATGGCTACACCTTC
CDR3aa: CASQSRTYNYGYTF

v_gene: TRBV28
abundance: NA
j_gene: TRBJ1-1
d_gene: NA
CDR3nt: TGTGCCAGCAGCCCCTTGGGGGGGGCCTTGAACACTGAAGCTTTCTTT
CDR3aa: CASSPLGGALNTEAFF

v_gene: TRBV28
abundance: NA
j_gene: TRBJ2-7
d_gene: NA
CDR3nt: TGTGCCAGCAGTTTTAACAGCTACGAGCAGTACTTC
CDR3aa: CASSFNSYEQYF

v_gene: TRBV28
abundance: NA
j_gene: TRBJ1-6
d_gene: NA
CDR3nt: TGTGCCAGCAGTACAGATAGGCCCCTCCACTTT
CDR3aa: CASSTDRPLHF

v_gene: TRBV3-1/TRBV3-2
abundance: NA
j_gene: TRBJ1-1
d_gene: NA
CDR3nt: TGTGCCAGCAGCCAAGATTGGAAGTCAGGTCCGGGGAACACTGAAGCTTTCTTT
CDR3aa: CASSQDWKSGPGNTEAFF

v_gene: TRBV27
abundance: NA
j_gene: TRBJ1-1
d_gene: NA
CDR3nt: TGTGCCAGCAGTCCACGAGTGGGTACAGCGCGGCTCTTT
CDR3aa: CASSPRVGTARLF

v_gene: TRBV10-3
abundance: once
j_gene: TRBJ2-1
d_gene: NA
CDR3nt: TGTGCCATCGTAGGAGGGAGCTCCTACAATGAGCAGTTCTTC
CDR3aa: CAIVGGSSYNEQFF

v_gene: TRBV5-4
abundance: NA
j_gene: TRBJ2-7
d_gene: TRBD1
CDR3nt: TGTGCCAGTAATCGACAGGGTAGCTACGAGCAGTACTTC
CDR3aa: CASNRQGSYEQYF

v_gene: TRBV6-5
abundance: NA
j_gene: TRBJ1-1
d_gene: NA
CDR3nt: TGTGCCAGCCGAATCTGGCAGAACACTGAAGCTTTCTTT
CDR3aa: CASRIWQNTEAFF

v_gene: TRBV5-5
abundance: NA
j_gene: TRBJ1-2
d_gene: NA
CDR3nt: TGTGCCAGCAGACCCCAGGGTCCCAACTATGGCTACACCTTC
CDR3aa: CASRPQGPNYGYTF

v_gene: TRBV4-3
abundance: NA
j_gene: TRBJ2-1
d_gene: TRBD2
CDR3nt: TGCGCCAGCAGCCAAGACCCCGGGACTACACGGTTCTTC
CDR3aa: CASSQDPGTTRFF

v_gene: TRBV5-1
abundance: NA
j_gene: TRBJ2-3
d_gene: TRBD1
CDR3nt: TGCGCCAGCAGCGTGGGACAGGGGACAGATACGCAGTATTTT
CDR3aa: CASSVGQGTDTQYF

v_gene: TRBV5-5
abundance: NA
j_gene: TRBJ1-1
d_gene: TRBD1
CDR3nt: TGTGCCAGCAGCCTGACTGGGACAGGGCTGAAACCTGAAGCTTTCTTT
CDR3aa: CASSLTGTGLKPEAFF

v_gene: TRBV3-1/TRBV3-2
abundance: NA
j_gene: TRBJ2-7
d_gene: NA
CDR3nt: TGTGCCAGCAGCCAAACCCGGAGTAGCGGAGCCCTTTACGAGCAGTACTTC
CDR3aa: CASSQTRSSGALYEQYF

v_gene: TRBV5-1
abundance: NA
j_gene: TRBJ2-3
d_gene: TRBD2
CDR3nt: TGCGCCAGCAGCGTCCCGGGACTAGCAACAGATACGCAGTATTTT
CDR3aa: CASSVPGLATDTQYF

v_gene: TRBV19
abundance: NA
j_gene: TRBJ1-1
d_gene: NA
CDR3nt: TGTGCCAGTAGCATACAGGGCTGGTACCCTGAAGCTTTCTTT
CDR3aa: CASSIQGWYPEAFF

v_gene: TRBV3-1/TRBV3-2
abundance: few
j_gene: TRBJ2-2
d_gene: NA
CDR3nt: TGTGCCAGCAGCCGCGGACAAAACACCGGGGAGCTGTTTTTT
CDR3aa: CASSRGQNTGELFF

v_gene: TRBV6-2/TRBV6-3
abundance: NA
j_gene: TRBJ1-1
d_gene: NA
CDR3nt: TGTGCCAGCAGTTACTCGGTCGGGCGATCTGAAGCTTTCTTT
CDR3aa: CASSYSVGRSEAFF

v_gene: TRBV19
abundance: NA
j_gene: TRBJ2-5
d_gene: TRBD1
CDR3nt: TGTGCCAGTAGTATCCTTCCGGGACAGGGCTTCGAGACCCAGTACTTC
CDR3aa: CASSILPGQGFETQYF

v_gene: TRBV27
abundance: NA
j_gene: TRBJ1-4
d_gene: NA
CDR3nt: TGTGCCAGCACCTTCTGGGGGCGCGCTAATGAAAAACTGTTTTTT
CDR3aa: CASTFWGRANEKLFF

v_gene: TRBV5-1
abundance: NA
j_gene: TRBJ1-1
d_gene: NA
CDR3nt: TGCGCCAGCAGCTTGGAGGGATTCGGAGCTTTCTTT
CDR3aa: CASSLEGFGAFF

v_gene: TRBV9
abundance: NA
j_gene: TRBJ1-5
d_gene: TRBD1
CDR3nt: TGTGCCAGCAGCGAGGGGACAGGTCAGCAGCCCCAGCATTTT
CDR3aa: CASSEGTGQQPQHF

v_gene: TRBV2
abundance: NA
j_gene: TRBJ2-7
d_gene: TRBD2
CDR3nt: TGTGCCAGCAGACTTACTAGCGGAACCTACGAGCAGTACTTC
CDR3aa: CASRLTSGTYEQYF

v_gene: TRBV12-3/TRBV12-4
abundance: NA
j_gene: TRBJ2-1
d_gene: NA
CDR3nt: TGTGCCAGCAGTTTAAGGTACAATGAGCAGTTCTTC
CDR3aa: CASSLRYNEQFF

v_gene: TRBV28
abundance: few
j_gene: TRBJ2-7
d_gene: NA
CDR3nt: TGTGCCAGCACCGTAGGGATGAGCTCCTACGAGCAGTACTTC
CDR3aa: CASTVGMSSYEQYF

v_gene: TRBV27
abundance: NA
j_gene: TRBJ2-1
d_gene: TRBD2
CDR3nt: TGTGCCAGCAGTAAGGGACTAGCCCTCTACAATGAGCAGTTCTTC
CDR3aa: CASSKGLALYNEQFF

v_gene: TRBV7-3
abundance: NA
j_gene: TRBJ2-3
d_gene: TRBD2
CDR3nt: TGTGCCAGCAGCTGGACTAGCGGGTCCTCAGATACGCAGTATTTT
CDR3aa: CASSWTSGSSDTQYF

v_gene: TRBV4-3
abundance: NA
j_gene: TRBJ2-2
d_gene: NA
CDR3nt: TGCGCCAGCAGCCAAGATATGGGAGGGAACACCGGGGAGCTGTTTTTT
CDR3aa: CASSQDMGGNTGELFF

v_gene: TRBV28
abundance: NA
j_gene: TRBJ1-2
d_gene: TRBD1
CDR3nt: TGTGCCAGCAGTGGACCGGGACAGCCCCCCGGGGTTTATGGCTACACCTTC
CDR3aa: CASSGPGQPPGVYGYTF

v_gene: TRBV6-5
abundance: NA
j_gene: TRBJ1-3
d_gene: NA
CDR3nt: TGTGCCAGCAGGGACAGCTCTGGAAACACCATATATTTT
CDR3aa: CASRDSSGNTIYF

v_gene: TRBV7-3
abundance: once
j_gene: TRBJ1-4
d_gene: NA
CDR3nt: NA
CDR3aa: CASSSPSWGQLMKNCFF

v_gene: TRBV18
abundance: NA
j_gene: TRBJ1-2
d_gene: NA
CDR3nt: TGTGCCAGCTCGCAACAAGGGCCTGATGGCTACACCTTC
CDR3aa: CASSQQGPDGYTF

v_gene: TRBV11-2
abundance: once
j_gene: TRBJ1-4
d_gene: TRBD1
CDR3nt: TGTGCCAGCAGCCCTCAGGGGGCAAGTTTTGAAAAACTGTTTTTT
CDR3aa: CASSPQGASFEKLFF

v_gene: TRBV3-1/TRBV3-2
abundance: NA
j_gene: TRBJ2-1
d_gene: NA
CDR3nt: TGTGCCAGCAGCCAAGTGGGTGGCAATGAGCAGTTCTTC
CDR3aa: CASSQVGGNEQFF

v_gene: TRBV6-5
abundance: NA
j_gene: TRBJ1-5
d_gene: NA
CDR3nt: TGTGCCAGCAGTTACCGACAGATCTCCAATCAGCCCCAGCATTTT
CDR3aa: CASSYRQISNQPQHF

v_gene: TRBV11-3
abundance: NA
j_gene: TRBJ2-3
d_gene: NA
CDR3nt: TGTGCCAGCAGCCATTCTCCAGGGGATACGCAGTATTTT
CDR3aa: CASSHSPGDTQYF

v_gene: TRBV5-4
abundance: NA
j_gene: TRBJ1-5
d_gene: NA
CDR3nt: TGTGCCAGCAGCCTTGAACCTAATCAGCCCCAGCATTTT
CDR3aa: CASSLEPNQPQHF

v_gene: TRBV6-5
abundance: once
j_gene: TRBJ1-5
d_gene: NA
CDR3nt: TGTGCCAGCAGTCCCACCCCCGGGGGCAATCAGCCCCAGCATTTT
CDR3aa: CASSPTPGGNQPQHF

v_gene: TRBV6-5
abundance: NA
j_gene: TRBJ1-1
d_gene: NA
CDR3nt: TGTGCCAGCAGTATAGGGCAGGGGATGAACACTGAAGCTTTCTTT
CDR3aa: CASSIGQGMNTEAFF

v_gene: TRBV6-6
abundance: NA
j_gene: TRBJ1-1
d_gene: NA
CDR3nt: TGTGCCAGCACCATAGAGATCATGAACACTGAAGCTTTCTTT
CDR3aa: CASTIEIMNTEAFF

v_gene: TRBV7-3
abundance: NA
j_gene: TRBJ2-3
d_gene: NA
CDR3nt: TGTGCCAGCAGCCTTCGGACTGGGGGCACAGATACGCAGTATTTT
CDR3aa: CASSLRTGGTDTQYF

v_gene: TRBV6-2/TRBV6-3
abundance: NA
j_gene: TRBJ2-7
d_gene: NA
CDR3nt: TGTGCCAGCAGCTCCCCGAACAGGGGAGGATACGAGCAGTACTTC
CDR3aa: CASSSPNRGGYEQYF

v_gene: TRBV11-3
abundance: NA
j_gene: TRBJ1-1
d_gene: NA
CDR3nt: TGTGCCAGCAGCTTAGGGGGTAGGACTGAAGCTTTCTTT
CDR3aa: CASSLGGRTEAFF

v_gene: TRBV28
abundance: NA
j_gene: TRBJ1-5
d_gene: NA
CDR3nt: TGTGCCAGCACCCAATCTCGGGCGTCTATGAATAGCAATCAGCCCCAGCATTTT
CDR3aa: CASTQSRASMNSNQPQHF

v_gene: TRBV7-2
abundance: NA
j_gene: TRBJ2-1
d_gene: NA
CDR3nt: TGTGCCAGCAGCTTCTCGTACAATGAGCAGTTCTTC
CDR3aa: CASSFSYNEQFF

v_gene: TRBV7-9
abundance: NA
j_gene: TRBJ2-1
d_gene: TRBD1
CDR3nt: TGTGCCAGCATCCCAGCCGGGACAGGACCAGACAATGAGCAGTTCTTC
CDR3aa: CASIPAGTGPDNEQFF

v_gene: TRBV5-1
abundance: NA
j_gene: TRBJ2-7
d_gene: TRBD1
CDR3nt: TGCGCCAGCAGCTTGGATGGACAGGGTGGCGAGCAGTACTTC
CDR3aa: CASSLDGQGGEQYF

v_gene: TRBV28
abundance: NA
j_gene: TRBJ2-3
d_gene: NA
CDR3nt: TGTGCCAACAGTTTATCGGGGGGCGAACATGATACGCAGTATTTT
CDR3aa: CANSLSGGEHDTQYF